The 6 T cell receptor beta chains below come from one sample, sequenced in a study of identical twins (dated by TCRdb to about 2016). Library method: 5' RACE. TCRdb lists the instrument as Illumina HiSeq 2000. TCRdb applied fastp at Q25 and MiXCR to the public reads, then kept only in-frame beta chains. Every CDR3 protein is listed once, alongside the most common genes and DNA of its rows. This sample comprises 200,000 to 250,000 distinct CDR3 sequences, around 8% of them detected only once. 1.5% to 2.5% of the sample lies in the top ten. These data also featured in a second study, about yellow fever vaccine responses in identical twins.

What was sequenced was memory (CD45RO+) T cells sorted from blood. The sample's cell subset or site label, decoded: CD45RO+ enriched T cells. Source of these receptors: a woman aged 18-30 years in good health.

Only a few counts were recorded for this clonotype. V is TRBV12-3 or TRBV12-4 and J is TRBJ2-3; weak D call: TRBD2 (6 bases). V was cut by 1 base and J by 4 bases, with 18 bases left in between. There are 17 residues in the CDR3. Here the CDR3 DNA reads TGTGCCAGCAGTTTAGTCGGGGGTAGTCCAGCCGCAGATACGCAGTATTTT. Translating it yields CASSLVGGSPAADTQYF.

This clonotype was detected ten times or more. The rearrangement joins TRBV28 to TRBJ2-1; unclear D gene. V was clipped by 7 bases and J by 6 bases, with 13 bases between them. This CDR3 is 13 amino acids long. The germline CDR1 and CDR2 sequences are MDHEN and SYDVKM. The CDR3 DNA reads as TGTGCCAGCACTTCCTCTGGCGTCAATGAGCAGTTCTTC. This translates into CASTSSGVNEQFF.

This clonotype was counted ten times or more. The chain recombines TRBV7-2 with TRBJ2-3; 7 bases fit TRBD2. The germline CDR1 and CDR2 sequences are SGHTA and FQGNSA. V shed 3 bases and J 2 bases; nucleotides not matched to a gene: 5. The CDR3 loop spans 15 amino acids. The CDR3 loop is CASSFRTSHTDTQYF. CDR3 coding DNA: TGTGCCAGCAGCTTTCGGACTAGTCACACAGATACGCAGTATTTT.

This clonotype was counted a few times. This chain uses TRBV2 with TRBJ1-1; perhaps TRBD1 as D (5 bases). V was trimmed by 5 bases and J by 5 bases, leaving 15 bases between them. In germline, CDR1 is SNHLY, CDR2 FYNNEI. This CDR3 has 14 amino acids. CDR3: CASSQSGTGTEAFF. DNA for the CDR3: TGTGCCAGCAGTCAGTCAGGGACGGGAACTGAAGCTTTCTTT.

This clonotype was observed a handful of times. This sequence joins TRBV7-9 and TRBJ2-5; 8 bases are a match to TRBD1. There are 17 residues in the CDR3. Trimming removed 5 bases from V and 2 bases from J; junction bases left unmatched: 13. From germline, CDR1 is SEHNR and CDR2 FQNEAQ (reference sequence). The CDR3 sequence: CASSRPLGGTGQETQYF. CDR3 nucleotide sequence: TGTGCCAGCAGCCGGCCTTTGGGTGGGACAGGACAAGAGACCCAGTACTTC.

The chain joins TRBV12-3 or TRBV12-4 to TRBJ2-3; 11 bases are a match to TRBD2. V lost 7 bases and J lost 8; bases outside the gene matches: 14. This CDR3 is 16 amino acids long. For the CDR3, the DNA is TGTGCCAGCAACCCTAGCGGGGGGATCTCCACCGGTACGCAGTATTTT. Its translation is CASNPSGGISTGTQYF.